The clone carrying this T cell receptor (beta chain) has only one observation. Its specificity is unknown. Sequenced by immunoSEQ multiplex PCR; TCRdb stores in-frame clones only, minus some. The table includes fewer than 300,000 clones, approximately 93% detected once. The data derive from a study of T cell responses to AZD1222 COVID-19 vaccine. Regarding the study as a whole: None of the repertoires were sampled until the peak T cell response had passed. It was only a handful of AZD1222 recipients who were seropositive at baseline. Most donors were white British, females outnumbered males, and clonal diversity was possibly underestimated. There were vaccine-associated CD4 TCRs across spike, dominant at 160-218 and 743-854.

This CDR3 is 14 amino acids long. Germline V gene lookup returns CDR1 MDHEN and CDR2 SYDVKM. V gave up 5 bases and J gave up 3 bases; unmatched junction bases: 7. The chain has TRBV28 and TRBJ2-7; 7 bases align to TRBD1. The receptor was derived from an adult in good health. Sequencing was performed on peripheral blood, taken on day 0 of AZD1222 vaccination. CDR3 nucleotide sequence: TGTGCCAGCAGTGCTCTGACAGGGAGCTACGAGCAGTACTTC. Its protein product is CASSALTGSYEQYF.